Listed below are T cell receptor beta chains from one sample, sequenced in a study of blood T cells in healthy people across ages. TCRdb itself ran the 5' RACE reads through MiXCR, one entry per CDR3 protein. Altogether about 1.5 million distinct CDR3 sequences are present, about 42% being singletons, with the ten largest covering around 4%. Sample: blood. The receptors shown here come from a woman between 18 and 30 years old in good health. Each CDR3 is given with its conserved first and last residue. Each record gives: V gene, clone size, CDR3 protein. Only some rows state a clone size, as once, few, many or a class for expanded clones.

v_call: TRBV20-1
clone_size: few
cdr3_aa: CSAAPEVAEAFF

v_call: TRBV24-1
clone_size: few
cdr3_aa: CATAGGSAETQYF

v_call: TRBV7-2
clone_size: few
cdr3_aa: CASSFRTGPWETQYF

v_call: TRBV27
clone_size: NA
cdr3_aa: CASSLLGVNNEQFF

v_call: TRBV3-1
clone_size: NA
cdr3_aa: CASSHTASGVETQYF

v_call: TRBV10-3
clone_size: few
cdr3_aa: CAISSSGVGTGELFF

v_call: TRBV4-2
clone_size: NA
cdr3_aa: CASSQDGISDEQYF

v_call: TRBV27
clone_size: few
cdr3_aa: CASSSYRVGYGYTF

v_call: TRBV6-2/TRBV6-3
clone_size: NA
cdr3_aa: CASSSYSGKNYEQYF

v_call: TRBV4-3
clone_size: NA
cdr3_aa: CASSQDLTGRNSPLHF

v_call: TRBV27
clone_size: NA
cdr3_aa: CASTPAGAGTQYF

v_call: TRBV7-2
clone_size: few
cdr3_aa: CASTLAGTHFQKNTEAFF

v_call: TRBV20-1
clone_size: NA
cdr3_aa: CSARAPPGLDHNEQLF

v_call: TRBV10-3
clone_size: NA
cdr3_aa: CAISESLRTEQYF

v_call: TRBV7-9
clone_size: NA
cdr3_aa: CASSLVGQGVAEAFF

v_call: TRBV7-9
clone_size: NA
cdr3_aa: CASSYLSVLANNEQFF

v_call: TRBV5-6
clone_size: NA
cdr3_aa: CASSLALAFHEQFF

v_call: TRBV12-3/TRBV12-4
clone_size: NA
cdr3_aa: CASRLDRGNTEAFF

v_call: TRBV10-3
clone_size: few
cdr3_aa: CAISEGGRDTGELFF

v_call: TRBV7-2
clone_size: NA
cdr3_aa: CASRGHGYGDTF

v_call: TRBV7-8
clone_size: few
cdr3_aa: CASSLETWGMFF

v_call: TRBV29-1
clone_size: NA
cdr3_aa: CSVVRLDTEAFF

v_call: TRBV9
clone_size: few
cdr3_aa: CASSVGKGVNSPLHF

v_call: TRBV24-1
clone_size: NA
cdr3_aa: CATSDPPSGRRNEQFF

v_call: TRBV6-2/TRBV6-3
clone_size: NA
cdr3_aa: CASSYPSGGRLPDTQYF

v_call: TRBV7-6
clone_size: NA
cdr3_aa: CASKQTGRHEQYF

v_call: TRBV2
clone_size: NA
cdr3_aa: CASSEEAGGTQYF

v_call: TRBV29-1
clone_size: NA
cdr3_aa: CSVMDRGHNEQFF

v_call: TRBV12-3/TRBV12-4
clone_size: NA
cdr3_aa: CASNLGQGNHEQFF

v_call: TRBV28
clone_size: few
cdr3_aa: CASSIQPGTGGYEQYF

v_call: TRBV6-4
clone_size: NA
cdr3_aa: CASSPAGDNNSPLHF

v_call: TRBV7-9
clone_size: NA
cdr3_aa: CASSWNQGTSTDTQYF

v_call: TRBV24-1
clone_size: NA
cdr3_aa: CATSDFNVGAEAFF

v_call: TRBV11-1
clone_size: once
cdr3_aa: CASSKLGLADYNEQYF

v_call: TRBV7-9
clone_size: NA
cdr3_aa: CASSVMETISEQFF

v_call: TRBV7-8
clone_size: NA
cdr3_aa: CASASQGQGLFAFF

v_call: TRBV25-1
clone_size: few
cdr3_aa: CASSEETTAYTDTQYF

v_call: TRBV2
clone_size: NA
cdr3_aa: CASSVGQGEEKLFF

v_call: TRBV4-2
clone_size: few
cdr3_aa: CASSPSSGDRNSPLHF

v_call: TRBV6-1
clone_size: NA
cdr3_aa: CASGLKPGRENIQYF

v_call: TRBV7-9
clone_size: NA
cdr3_aa: CASSPESGSSTDTQYF

v_call: TRBV29-1
clone_size: NA
cdr3_aa: CSVARGGNQPQHF

v_call: TRBV24-1
clone_size: NA
cdr3_aa: CATSDSSRVPHEQFF

v_call: TRBV27
clone_size: NA
cdr3_aa: CASSFGGREETQYF